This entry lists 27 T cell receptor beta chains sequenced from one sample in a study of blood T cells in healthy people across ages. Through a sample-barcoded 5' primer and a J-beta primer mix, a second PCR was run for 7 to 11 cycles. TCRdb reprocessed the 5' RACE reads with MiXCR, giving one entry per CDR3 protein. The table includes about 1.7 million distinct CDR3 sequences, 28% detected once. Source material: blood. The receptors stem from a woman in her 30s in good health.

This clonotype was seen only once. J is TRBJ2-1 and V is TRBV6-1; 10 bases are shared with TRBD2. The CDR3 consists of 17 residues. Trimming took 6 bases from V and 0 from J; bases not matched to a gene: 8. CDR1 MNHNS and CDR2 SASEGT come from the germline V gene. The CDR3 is CASRGSGRASSYNEQFF. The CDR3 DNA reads TGTGCCAGCAGAGGCAGCGGGAGGGCCAGCTCCTACAATGAGCAGTTCTTC.

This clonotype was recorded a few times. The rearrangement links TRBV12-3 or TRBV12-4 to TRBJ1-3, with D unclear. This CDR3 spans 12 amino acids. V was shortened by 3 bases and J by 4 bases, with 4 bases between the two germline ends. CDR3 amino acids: CASSLWGNTIYF. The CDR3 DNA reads TGTGCCAGCAGTTTGTGGGGAAACACCATATATTTT.

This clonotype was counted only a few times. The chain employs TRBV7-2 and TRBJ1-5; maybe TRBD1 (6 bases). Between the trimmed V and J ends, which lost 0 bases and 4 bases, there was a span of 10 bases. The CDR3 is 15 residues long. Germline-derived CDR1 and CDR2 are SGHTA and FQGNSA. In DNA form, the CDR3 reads TGTGCCAGCAGCTTAGCGGCGACAGGTAATCAGCCCCAGCATTTT. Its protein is CASSLAATGNQPQHF.

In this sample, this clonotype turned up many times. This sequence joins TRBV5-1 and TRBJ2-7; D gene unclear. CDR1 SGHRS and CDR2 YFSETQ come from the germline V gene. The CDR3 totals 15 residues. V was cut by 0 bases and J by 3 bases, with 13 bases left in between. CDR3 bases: TGCGCCAGCAGCTTGGATGGCACATTTTTCTACGAGCAGTACTTC. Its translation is CASSLDGTFFYEQYF.

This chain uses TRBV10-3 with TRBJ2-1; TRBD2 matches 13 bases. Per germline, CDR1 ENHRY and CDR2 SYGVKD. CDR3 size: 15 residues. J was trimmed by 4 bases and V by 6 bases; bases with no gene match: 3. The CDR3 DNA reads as TGTGCCATCAGCGGGACTAGCGGGACATACAATGAGCAGTTCTTC. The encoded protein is CAISGTSGTYNEQFF.

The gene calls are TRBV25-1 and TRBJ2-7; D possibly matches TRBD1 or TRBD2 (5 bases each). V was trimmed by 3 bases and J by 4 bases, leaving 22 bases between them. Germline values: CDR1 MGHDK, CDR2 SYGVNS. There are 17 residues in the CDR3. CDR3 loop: CASSDSPGPARGYEQYF. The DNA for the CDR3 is TGTGCCAGCAGTGATTCCCCGGGACCAGCTCGAGGATACGAGCAGTACTTC.

The CDR3 here is CASSLRGGPNTGELFF. CDR3 DNA sequence: TGTGCCAGCAGCTTGAGAGGAGGACCAAACACCGGGGAGCTGTTTTTT. This rearrangement joins TRBV5-6 to TRBJ2-2; D perhaps matches TRBD2 (5 bases). This CDR3 is 16 amino acids long. Trimming removed 1 base from V and 2 bases from J, with 12 bases in between. Germline V gene data show CDR1 as SGHDT and CDR2 as YYEEEE. Full variable domain (rest looked up from reference TRBV5-6 and TRBJ2-2): DAGVTQSPTHLIKTRGQQVTLRCSPKSGHDTVSWYQQALGQGPQFIFQYYEEEERQRGNFPDRFSGHQFPNYSSELNVNALLLGDSALYLCASSLRGGPNTGELFFGEGSRLTVL.

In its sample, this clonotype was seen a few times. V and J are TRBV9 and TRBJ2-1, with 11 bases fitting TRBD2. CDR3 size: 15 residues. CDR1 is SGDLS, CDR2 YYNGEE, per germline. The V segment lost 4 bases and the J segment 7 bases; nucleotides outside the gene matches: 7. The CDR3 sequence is CASSILAGEGNEQFF. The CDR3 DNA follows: TGTGCCAGCAGCATACTAGCGGGGGAAGGTAATGAGCAGTTCTTC.

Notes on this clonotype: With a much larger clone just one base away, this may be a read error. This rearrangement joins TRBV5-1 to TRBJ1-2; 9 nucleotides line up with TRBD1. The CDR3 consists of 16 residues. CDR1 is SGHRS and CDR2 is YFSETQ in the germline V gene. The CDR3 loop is CASSGTGSQENYDYTF. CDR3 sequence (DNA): TGCGCCAGCAGCGGGACAGGGAGTCAGGAGAACTATGACTACACCTTC.

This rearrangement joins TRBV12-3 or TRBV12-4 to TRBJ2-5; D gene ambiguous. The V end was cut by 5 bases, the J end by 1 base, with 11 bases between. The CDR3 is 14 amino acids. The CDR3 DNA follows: TGTGCCAGCAGTGGTACAGTGTGCCAAGAGACCCAGTACTTC. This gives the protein CASSGTVCQETQYF.

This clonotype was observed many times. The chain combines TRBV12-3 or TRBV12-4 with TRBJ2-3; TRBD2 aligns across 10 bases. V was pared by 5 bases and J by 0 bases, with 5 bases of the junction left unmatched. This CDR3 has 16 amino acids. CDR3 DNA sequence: TGTGCCAGCAGTAGGAGCGGGGGGGCTAGCACAGATACGCAGTATTTT. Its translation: CASSRSGGASTDTQYF.

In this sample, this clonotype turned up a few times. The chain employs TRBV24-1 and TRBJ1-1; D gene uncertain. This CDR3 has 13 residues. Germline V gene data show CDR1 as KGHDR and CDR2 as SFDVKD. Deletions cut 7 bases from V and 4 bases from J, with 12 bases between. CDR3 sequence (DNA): TGTGCCACCAGACGAGGTTTGGGCACTGAAGCTTTCTTT. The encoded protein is CATRRGLGTEAFF.

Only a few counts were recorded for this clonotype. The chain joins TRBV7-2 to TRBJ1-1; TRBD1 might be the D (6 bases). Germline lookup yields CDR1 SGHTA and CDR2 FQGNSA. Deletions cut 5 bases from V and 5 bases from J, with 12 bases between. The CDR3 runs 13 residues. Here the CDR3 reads CASSREQGTEAFF. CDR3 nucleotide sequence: TGTGCCAGCAGCCGGGAGCAGGGGACTGAAGCTTTCTTT.

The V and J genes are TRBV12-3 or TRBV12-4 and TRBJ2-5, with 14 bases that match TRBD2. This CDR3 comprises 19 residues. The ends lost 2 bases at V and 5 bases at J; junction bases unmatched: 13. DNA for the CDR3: TGTGCCAGCAGTTTACCTACCCAAGGACTAGCGGGGGGCGGGGAGACCCAGTACTTC. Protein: CASSLPTQGLAGGGETQYF.

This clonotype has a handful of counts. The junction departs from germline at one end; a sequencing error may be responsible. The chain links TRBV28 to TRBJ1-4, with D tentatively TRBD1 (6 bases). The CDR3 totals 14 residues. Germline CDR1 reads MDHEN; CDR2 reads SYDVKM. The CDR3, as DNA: TGTGCCGGCAGTAAGACCAACAGGGCTGAAAAACTGTTTTTT. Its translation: CAGSKTNRAEKLFF.

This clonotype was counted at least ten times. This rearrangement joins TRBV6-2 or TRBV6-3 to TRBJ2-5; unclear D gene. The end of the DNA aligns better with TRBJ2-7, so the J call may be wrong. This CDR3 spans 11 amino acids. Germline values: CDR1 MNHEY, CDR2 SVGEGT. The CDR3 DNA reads TGTGCCAGCAGTTACGTCCTCGAGCAGTACTTC. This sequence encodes CASSYVLEQYF.

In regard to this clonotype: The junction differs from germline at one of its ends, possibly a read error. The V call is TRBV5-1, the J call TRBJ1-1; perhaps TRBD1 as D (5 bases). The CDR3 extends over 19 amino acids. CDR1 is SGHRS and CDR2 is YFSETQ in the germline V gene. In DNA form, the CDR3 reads TGCGCCAGTAGCTTGCGATCTGCCCGGGACCCGACCCTTTCGGCTCGAGCTTTCTTT. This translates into CASSLRSARDPTLSARAFF.

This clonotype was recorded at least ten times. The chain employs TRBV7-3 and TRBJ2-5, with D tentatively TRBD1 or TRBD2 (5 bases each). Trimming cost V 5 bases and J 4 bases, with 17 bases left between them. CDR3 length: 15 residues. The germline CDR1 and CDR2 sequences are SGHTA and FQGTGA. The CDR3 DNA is TGTGCCAGCAGCGCCACCGGGACGGTGGGAGAGACCCAGTACTTC. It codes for CASSATGTVGETQYF.

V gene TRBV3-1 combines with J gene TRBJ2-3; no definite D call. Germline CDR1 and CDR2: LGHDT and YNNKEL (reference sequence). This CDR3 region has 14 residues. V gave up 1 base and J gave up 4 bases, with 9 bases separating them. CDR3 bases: TGTGCCAGCAGCCAAGTGCAGCGAGCAGATACGCAGTATTTT. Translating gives CASSQVQRADTQYF.

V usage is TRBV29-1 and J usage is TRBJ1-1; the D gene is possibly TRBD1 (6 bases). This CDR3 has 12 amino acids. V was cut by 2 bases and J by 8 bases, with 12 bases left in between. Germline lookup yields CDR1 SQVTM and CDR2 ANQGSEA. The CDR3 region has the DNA TGCAGCGTTGAACAGACAGGATTGGAAGCTTTCTTT. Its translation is CSVEQTGLEAFF.

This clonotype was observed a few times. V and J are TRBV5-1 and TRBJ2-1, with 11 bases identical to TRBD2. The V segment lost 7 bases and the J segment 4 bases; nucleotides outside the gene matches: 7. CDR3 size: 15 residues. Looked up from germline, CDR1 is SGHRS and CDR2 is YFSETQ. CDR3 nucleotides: TGCGCCAGCGGCCCTAGCGGGGGGCCATACAATGAGCAGTTCTTC. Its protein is CASGPSGGPYNEQFF.

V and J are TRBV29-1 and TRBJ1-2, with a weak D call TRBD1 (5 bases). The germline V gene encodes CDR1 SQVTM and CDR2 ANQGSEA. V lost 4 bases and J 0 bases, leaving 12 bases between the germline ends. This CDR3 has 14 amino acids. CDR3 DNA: TGCAGCGTTGTTTCCGGGACCTCTAACTATGGCTACACCTTC. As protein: CSVVSGTSNYGYTF.

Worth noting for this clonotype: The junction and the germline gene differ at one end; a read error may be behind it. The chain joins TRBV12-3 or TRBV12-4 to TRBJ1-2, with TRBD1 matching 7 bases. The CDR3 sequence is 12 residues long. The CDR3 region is CVSNRGNYGYTF. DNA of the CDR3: TGTGTCAGCAACAGGGGAAACTATGGCTACACCTTC.

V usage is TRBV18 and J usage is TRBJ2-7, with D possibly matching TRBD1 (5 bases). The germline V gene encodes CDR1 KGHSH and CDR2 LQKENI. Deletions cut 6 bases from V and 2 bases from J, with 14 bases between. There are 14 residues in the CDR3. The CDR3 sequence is CASSPRRRAYEQYF. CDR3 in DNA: TGTGCCAGCTCCCCCCGGCGCAGGGCCTACGAGCAGTACTTC.

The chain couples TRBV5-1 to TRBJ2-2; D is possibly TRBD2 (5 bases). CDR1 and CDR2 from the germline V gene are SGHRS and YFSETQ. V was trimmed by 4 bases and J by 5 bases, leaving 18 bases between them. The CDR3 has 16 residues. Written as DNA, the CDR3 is TGCGCCAGCAGCCCCGAACTAGGACCGGAAACCGGGGAGCTGTTTTTT. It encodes CASSPELGPETGELFF. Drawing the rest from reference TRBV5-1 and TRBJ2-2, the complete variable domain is KAGVTQTPRYLIKTRGQQVTLSCSPISGHRSVSWYQQTPGQGLQFLFEYFSETQRNKGNFPGRFSGRQFSNSRSEMNVSTLELGDSALYLCASSPELGPETGELFFGEGSRLTVL.

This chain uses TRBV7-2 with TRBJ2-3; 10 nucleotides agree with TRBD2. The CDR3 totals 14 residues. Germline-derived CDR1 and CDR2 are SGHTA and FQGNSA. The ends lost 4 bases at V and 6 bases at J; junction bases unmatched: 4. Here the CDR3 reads CASSSASGSDTQYF. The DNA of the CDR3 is TGTGCCAGCAGCTCCGCTAGCGGGAGTGATACGCAGTATTTT. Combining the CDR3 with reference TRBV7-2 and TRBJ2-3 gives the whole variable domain GAGVSQSPSNKVTEKGKDVELRCDPISGHTALYWYRQSLGQGLEFLIYFQGNSAPDKSGLPSDRFSAERTGGSVSTLTIQRTQQEDSAVYLCASSSASGSDTQYFGPGTRLTVL.

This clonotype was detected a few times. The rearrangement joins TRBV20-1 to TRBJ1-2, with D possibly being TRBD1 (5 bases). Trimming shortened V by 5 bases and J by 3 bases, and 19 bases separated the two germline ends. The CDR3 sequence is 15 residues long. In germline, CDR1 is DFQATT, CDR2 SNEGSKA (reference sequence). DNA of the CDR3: TGCAGTGCTGGGGGGAAGGGTCCAGTTGACTATGGCTACACCTTC. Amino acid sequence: CSAGGKGPVDYGYTF.